This T cell receptor (beta chain) was observed in a study of cytomegalovirus exposure and HLA in healthy donors. On this clone: The antigen is not known.

This CDR3 has 13 amino acids. Germline V lookup: CDR1 LNHDA, CDR2 SQIVND (reference sequence). Trimming shortened V by 5 bases and J by 7 bases, and 12 bases separated the two germline ends. The PCR contained 60 Vbeta and 13 Jbeta primers. TCRdb's copy holds only in-frame clones and misses some; the assay was immunoSEQ multiplex PCR. Of about 130,000 clones detected, approximately 73% appear once; the ten largest clones hold less than 5%. Study-level findings and limits: Most TCR sequences were seen very rarely across donors, but some public TCRs occurred in many.

Sequencing used PBMCs. This TCR came from a man in his 60s in good health and CMV-seropositive. The V gene is TRBV19, the J gene TRBJ1-5; D might be TRBD1 (5 bases). In DNA, the CDR3 is TGTGCCAGTAGTCGGCAGGGTATCCAGCCCCAGCATTTT. Its protein is CASSRQGIQPQHF.